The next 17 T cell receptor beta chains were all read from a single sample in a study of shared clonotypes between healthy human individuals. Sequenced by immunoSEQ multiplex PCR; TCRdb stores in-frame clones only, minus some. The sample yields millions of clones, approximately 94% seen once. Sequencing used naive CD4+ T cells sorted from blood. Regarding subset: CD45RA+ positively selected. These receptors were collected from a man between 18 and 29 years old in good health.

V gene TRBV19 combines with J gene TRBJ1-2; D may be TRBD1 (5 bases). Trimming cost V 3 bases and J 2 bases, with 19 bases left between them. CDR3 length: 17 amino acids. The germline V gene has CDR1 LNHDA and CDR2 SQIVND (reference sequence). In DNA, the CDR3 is TGTGCCAGTAGTATCGAACTGCGGGGCACCGGGAACTATGGCTACACCTTC. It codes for CASSIELRGTGNYGYTF.

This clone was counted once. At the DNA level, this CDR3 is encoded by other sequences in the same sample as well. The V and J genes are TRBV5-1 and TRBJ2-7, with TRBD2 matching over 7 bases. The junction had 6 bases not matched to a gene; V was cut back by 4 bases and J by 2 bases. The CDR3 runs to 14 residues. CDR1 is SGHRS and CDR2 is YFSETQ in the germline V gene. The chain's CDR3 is CASSIQGGTYEQYF. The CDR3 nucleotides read TGCGCCAGCAGCATTCAGGGAGGGACCTACGAGCAGTACTTC. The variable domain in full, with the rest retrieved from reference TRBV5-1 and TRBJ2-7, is KAGVTQTPRYLIKTRGQQVTLSCSPISGHRSVSWYQQTPGQGLQFLFEYFSETQRNKGNFPGRFSGRQFSNSRSEMNVSTLELGDSALYLCASSIQGGTYEQYFGPGTRLTVT.

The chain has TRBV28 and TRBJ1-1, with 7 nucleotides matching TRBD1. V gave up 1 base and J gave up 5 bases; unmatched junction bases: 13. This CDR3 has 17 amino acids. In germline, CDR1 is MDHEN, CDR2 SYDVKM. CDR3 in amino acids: CASSLYKLISGGTEAFF. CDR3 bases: TGTGCCAGCAGTTTATATAAATTGATTTCAGGGGGAACTGAAGCTTTCTTT.

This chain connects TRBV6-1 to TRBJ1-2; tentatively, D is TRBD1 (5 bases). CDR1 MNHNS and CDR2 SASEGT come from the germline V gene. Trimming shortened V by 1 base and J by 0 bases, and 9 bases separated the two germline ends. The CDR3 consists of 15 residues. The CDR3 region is CASSEGQISNYGYTF. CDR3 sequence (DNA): TGTGCCAGCAGTGAAGGACAGATTTCTAACTATGGCTACACCTTC.

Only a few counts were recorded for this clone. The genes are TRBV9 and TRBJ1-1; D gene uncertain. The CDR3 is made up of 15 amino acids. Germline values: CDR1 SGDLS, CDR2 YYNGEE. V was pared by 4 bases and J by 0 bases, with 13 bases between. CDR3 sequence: CASSQRGAMNTEAFF. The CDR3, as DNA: TGTGCCAGCAGCCAACGGGGTGCCATGAACACTGAAGCTTTCTTT. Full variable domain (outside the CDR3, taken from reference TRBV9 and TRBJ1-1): DSGVTQTPKHLITATGQRVTLRCSPRSGDLSVYWYQQSLDQGLQFLIQYYNGEERAKGNILERFSAQQFPDLHSELNLSSLELGDSALYFCASSQRGAMNTEAFFGQGTRLTVV.

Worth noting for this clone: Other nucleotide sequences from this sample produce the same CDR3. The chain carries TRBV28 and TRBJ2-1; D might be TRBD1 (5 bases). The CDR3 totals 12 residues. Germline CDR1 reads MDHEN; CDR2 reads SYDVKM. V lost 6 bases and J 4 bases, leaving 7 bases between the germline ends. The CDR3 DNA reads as TGTGCCAGCAGCCCAGGGTACAATGAGCAGTTCTTC. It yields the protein CASSPGYNEQFF.

CDR3 sequence (DNA): TGTGCCAGCAGCTTGGATACTAGCACAGATACGCAGTATTTT. This codes for CASSLDTSTDTQYF. This chain uses TRBV5-5 with TRBJ2-3; the D is unclear. CDR3 length: 14 amino acids. Trimming stripped 0 bases from V and 0 bases from J, with 5 bases between. Germline V lookup: CDR1 SGHKS, CDR2 YYEKEE (reference sequence).

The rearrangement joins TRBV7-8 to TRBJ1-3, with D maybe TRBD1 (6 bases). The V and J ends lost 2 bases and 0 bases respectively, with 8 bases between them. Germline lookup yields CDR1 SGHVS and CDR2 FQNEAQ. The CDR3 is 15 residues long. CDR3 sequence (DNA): TGTGCCAGCAGCTTATCGGACAGCTCTGGAAACACCATATATTTT. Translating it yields CASSLSDSSGNTIYF.

The CDR3 loop is CASSLNPTEGQETQYF. DNA for the CDR3: TGTGCCAGCAGCTTAAATCCAACAGAAGGGCAAGAGACCCAGTACTTC. This chain links TRBV5-5 with TRBJ2-5, with unresolved D. V was trimmed by 2 bases and J by 2 bases, leaving 16 bases between them. CDR3 length: 16 residues. Germline CDR1 and CDR2: SGHKS and YYEKEE (reference sequence).

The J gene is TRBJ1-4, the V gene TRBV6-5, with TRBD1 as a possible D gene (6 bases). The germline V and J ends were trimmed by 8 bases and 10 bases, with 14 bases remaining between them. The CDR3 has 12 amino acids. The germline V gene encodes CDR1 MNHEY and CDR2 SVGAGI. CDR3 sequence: CASGIQGGKLFF. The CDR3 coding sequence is TGTGCCAGCGGAATACAGGGTGGAAAACTGTTTTTT.

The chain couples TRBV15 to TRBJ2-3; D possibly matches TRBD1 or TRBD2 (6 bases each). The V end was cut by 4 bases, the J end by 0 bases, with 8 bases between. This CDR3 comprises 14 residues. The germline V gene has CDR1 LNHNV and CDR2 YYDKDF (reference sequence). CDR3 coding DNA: TGTGCCACCAGCATCGGGGGCAGCACAGATACGCAGTATTTT. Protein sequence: CATSIGGSTDTQYF.

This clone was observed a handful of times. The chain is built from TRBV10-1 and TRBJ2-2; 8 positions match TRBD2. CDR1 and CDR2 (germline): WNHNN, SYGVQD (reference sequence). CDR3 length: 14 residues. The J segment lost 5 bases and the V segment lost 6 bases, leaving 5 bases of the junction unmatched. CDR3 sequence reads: CASRAGAVTGELFF. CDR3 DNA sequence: TGCGCCAGCAGAGCGGGAGCGGTTACCGGGGAGCTGTTTTTT.

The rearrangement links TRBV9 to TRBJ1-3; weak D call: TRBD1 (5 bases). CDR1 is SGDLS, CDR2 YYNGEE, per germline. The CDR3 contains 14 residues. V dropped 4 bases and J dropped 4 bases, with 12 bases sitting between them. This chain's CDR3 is CASSWGVSGNTIYF. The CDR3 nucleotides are TGTGCCAGCAGCTGGGGGGTATCGGGAAACACCATATATTTT.

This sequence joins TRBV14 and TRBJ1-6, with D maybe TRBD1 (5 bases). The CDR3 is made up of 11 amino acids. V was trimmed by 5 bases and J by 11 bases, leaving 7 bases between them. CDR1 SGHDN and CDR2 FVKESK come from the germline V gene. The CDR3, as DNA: TGTGCCAGCAGCGAGGGGACACCCCTCCACTTT. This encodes CASSEGTPLHF.

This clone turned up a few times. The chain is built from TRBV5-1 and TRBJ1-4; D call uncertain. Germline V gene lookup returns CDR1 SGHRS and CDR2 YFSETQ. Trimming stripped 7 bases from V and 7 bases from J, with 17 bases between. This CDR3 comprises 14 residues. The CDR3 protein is CASSRREGGEKLFF. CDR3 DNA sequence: TGCGCCAGCTCCCGGAGGGAGGGAGGTGAAAAACTGTTTTTT.

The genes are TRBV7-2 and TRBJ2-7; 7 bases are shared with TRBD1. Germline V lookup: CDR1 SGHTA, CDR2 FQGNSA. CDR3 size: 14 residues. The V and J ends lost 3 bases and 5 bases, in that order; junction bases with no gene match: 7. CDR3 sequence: CASSFPDRSHEQYF. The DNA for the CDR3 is TGTGCCAGCAGCTTCCCGGACAGGTCCCACGAGCAGTACTTC.

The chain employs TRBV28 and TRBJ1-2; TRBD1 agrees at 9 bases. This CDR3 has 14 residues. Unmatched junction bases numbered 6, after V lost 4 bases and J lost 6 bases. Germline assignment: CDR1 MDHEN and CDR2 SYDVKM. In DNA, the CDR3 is TGTGCCAGCAGTTCGGGGACAGGGCGAGATGGCTACACCTTC. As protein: CASSSGTGRDGYTF.